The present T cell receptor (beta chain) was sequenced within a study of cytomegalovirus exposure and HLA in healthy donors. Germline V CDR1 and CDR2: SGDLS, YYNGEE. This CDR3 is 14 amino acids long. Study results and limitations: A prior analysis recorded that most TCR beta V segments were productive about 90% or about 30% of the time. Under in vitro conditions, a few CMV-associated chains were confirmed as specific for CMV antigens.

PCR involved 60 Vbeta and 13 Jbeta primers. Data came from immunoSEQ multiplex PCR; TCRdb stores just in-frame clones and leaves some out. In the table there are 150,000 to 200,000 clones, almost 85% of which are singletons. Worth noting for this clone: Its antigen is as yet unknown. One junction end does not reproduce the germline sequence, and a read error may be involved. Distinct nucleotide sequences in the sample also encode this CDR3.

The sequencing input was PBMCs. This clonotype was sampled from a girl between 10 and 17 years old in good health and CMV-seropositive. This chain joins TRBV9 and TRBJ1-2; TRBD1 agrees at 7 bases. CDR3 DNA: TGTGCCAGCAGCGTATCGGCAGGGGGAAATGGCTACACTTTC. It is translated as CASSVSAGGNGYTF. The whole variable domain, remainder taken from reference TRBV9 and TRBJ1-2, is DSGVTQTPKHLITATGQRVTLRCSPRSGDLSVYWYQQSLDQGLQFLIQYYNGEERAKGNILERFSAQQFPDLHSELNLSSLELGDSALYFCASSVSAGGNGYTFGSGTRLTVV.